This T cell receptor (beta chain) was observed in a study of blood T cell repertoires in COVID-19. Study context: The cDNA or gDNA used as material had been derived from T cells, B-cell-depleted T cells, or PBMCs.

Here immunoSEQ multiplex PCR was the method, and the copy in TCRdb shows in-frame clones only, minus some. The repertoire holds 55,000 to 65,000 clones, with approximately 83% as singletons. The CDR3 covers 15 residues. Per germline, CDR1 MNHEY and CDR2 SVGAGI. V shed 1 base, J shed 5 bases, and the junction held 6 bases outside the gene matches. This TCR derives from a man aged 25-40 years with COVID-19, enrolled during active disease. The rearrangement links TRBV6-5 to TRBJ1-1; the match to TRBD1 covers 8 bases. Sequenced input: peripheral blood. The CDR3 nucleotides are TGTGCCAGCAGTTACTTGGGCAGGGGGCGGACTGAAGCTTTCTTT. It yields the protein CASSYLGRGRTEAFF.